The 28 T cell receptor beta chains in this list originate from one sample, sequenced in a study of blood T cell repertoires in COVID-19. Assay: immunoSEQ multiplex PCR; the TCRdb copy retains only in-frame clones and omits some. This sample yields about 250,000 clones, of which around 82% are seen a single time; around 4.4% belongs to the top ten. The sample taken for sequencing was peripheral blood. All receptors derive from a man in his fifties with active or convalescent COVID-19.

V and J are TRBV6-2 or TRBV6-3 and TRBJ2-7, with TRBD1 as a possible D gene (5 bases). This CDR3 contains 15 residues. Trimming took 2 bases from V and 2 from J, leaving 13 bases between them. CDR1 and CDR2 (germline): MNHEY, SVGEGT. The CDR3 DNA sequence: TGTGCCAGCAGTTACGATACAGGCTTACCCTACGAGCAGTACTTC. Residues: CASSYDTGLPYEQYF.

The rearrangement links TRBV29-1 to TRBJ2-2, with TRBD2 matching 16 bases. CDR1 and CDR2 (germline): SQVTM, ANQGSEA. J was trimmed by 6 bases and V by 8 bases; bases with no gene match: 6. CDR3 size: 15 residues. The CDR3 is CSTRGLAGGPGELFF. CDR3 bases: TGCAGCACTCGGGGACTAGCGGGGGGGCCCGGGGAGCTGTTTTTT.

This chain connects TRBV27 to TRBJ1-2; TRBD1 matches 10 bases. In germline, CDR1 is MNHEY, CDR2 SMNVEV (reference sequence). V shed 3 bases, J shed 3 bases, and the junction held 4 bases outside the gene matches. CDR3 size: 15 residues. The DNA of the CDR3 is TGTGCCAGCAGTTTTATGGGGACAGGGGACTATGGCTACACCTTC. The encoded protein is CASSFMGTGDYGYTF.

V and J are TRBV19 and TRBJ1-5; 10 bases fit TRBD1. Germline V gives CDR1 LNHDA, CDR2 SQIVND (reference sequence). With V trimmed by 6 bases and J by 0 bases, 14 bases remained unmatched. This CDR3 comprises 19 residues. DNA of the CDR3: TGTGCCAGTAGGACTACCCGGGACAGGGGAACTAATAGCAATCAGCCCCAGCATTTT. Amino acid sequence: CASRTTRDRGTNSNQPQHF. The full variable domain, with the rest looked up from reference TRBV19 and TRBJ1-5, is DGGITQSPKYLFRKEGQNVTLSCEQNLNHDAMYWYRQDPGQGLRLIYYSQIVNDFQKGDIAEGYSVSREKKESFPLTVTSAQKNPTAFYLCASRTTRDRGTNSNQPQHFGDGTRLSIL.

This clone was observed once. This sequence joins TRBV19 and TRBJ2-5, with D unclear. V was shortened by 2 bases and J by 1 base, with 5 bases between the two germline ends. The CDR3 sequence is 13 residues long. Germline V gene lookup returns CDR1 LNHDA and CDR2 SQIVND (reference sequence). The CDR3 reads CASSITGQETQYF. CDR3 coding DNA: TGTGCCAGTAGTATAACCGGCCAAGAGACCCAGTACTTC.

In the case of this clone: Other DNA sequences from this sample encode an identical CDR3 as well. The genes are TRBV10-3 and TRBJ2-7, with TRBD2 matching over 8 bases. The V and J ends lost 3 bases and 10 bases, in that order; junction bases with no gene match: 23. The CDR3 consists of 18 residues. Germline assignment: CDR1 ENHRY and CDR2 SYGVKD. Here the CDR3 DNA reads TGTGCCATCAGTGACCCGGGGGGGTCGAGCGGGCACCCTTCCGAACAGTACTTC. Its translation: CAISDPGGSSGHPSEQYF.

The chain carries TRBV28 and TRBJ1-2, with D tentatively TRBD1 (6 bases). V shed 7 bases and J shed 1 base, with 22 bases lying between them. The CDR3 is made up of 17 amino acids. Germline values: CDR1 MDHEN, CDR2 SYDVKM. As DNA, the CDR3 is TGTGCCAGCATTCCAATCGGGGGCGGGAGAGGTAACTATGGCTACACCTTC. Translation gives CASIPIGGGRGNYGYTF.

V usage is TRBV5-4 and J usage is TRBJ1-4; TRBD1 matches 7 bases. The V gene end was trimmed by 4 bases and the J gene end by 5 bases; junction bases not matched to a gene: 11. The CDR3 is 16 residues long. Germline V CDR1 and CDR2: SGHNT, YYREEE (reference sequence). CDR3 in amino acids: CASSPTTDRTNEKLFF. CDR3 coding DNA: TGTGCCAGCAGCCCCACCACGGACAGGACGAATGAAAAACTGTTTTTT. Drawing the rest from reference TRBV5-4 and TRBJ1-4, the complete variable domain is ETGVTQSPTHLIKTRGQQVTLRCSSQSGHNTVSWYQQALGQGPQFIFQYYREEENGRGNFPPRFSGLQFPNYSSELNVNALELDDSALYLCASSPTTDRTNEKLFFGSGTQLSVL.

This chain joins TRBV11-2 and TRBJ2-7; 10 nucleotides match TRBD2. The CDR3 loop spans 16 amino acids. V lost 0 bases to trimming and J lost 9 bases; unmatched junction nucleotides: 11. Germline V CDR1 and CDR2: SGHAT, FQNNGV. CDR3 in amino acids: CASSLDASGGFRGQYF. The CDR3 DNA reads TGTGCCAGCAGCTTAGACGCTAGCGGGGGTTTTAGGGGGCAGTACTTC.

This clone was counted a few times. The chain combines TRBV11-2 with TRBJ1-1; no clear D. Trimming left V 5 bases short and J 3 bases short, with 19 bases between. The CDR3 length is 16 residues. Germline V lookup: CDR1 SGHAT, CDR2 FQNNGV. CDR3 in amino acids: CASSPAGGGPHTEAFF. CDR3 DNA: TGTGCCAGCAGCCCCGCAGGAGGCGGACCCCACACTGAAGCTTTCTTT.

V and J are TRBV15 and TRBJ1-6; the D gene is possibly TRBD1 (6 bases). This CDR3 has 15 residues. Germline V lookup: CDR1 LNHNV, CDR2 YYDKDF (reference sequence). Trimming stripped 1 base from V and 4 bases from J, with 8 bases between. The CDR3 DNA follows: TGTGCCACCAGCAGAGGCACAGGGTATAATTCACCCCTCCACTTT. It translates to CATSRGTGYNSPLHF. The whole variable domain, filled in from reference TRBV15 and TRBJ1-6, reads DAMVIQNPRYQVTQFGKPVTLSCSQTLNHNVMYWYQQKSSQAPKLLFHYYDKDFNNEADTPDNFQSRRPNTSFCFLDIRSPGLGDTAMYLCATSRGTGYNSPLHFGNGTRLTVT.

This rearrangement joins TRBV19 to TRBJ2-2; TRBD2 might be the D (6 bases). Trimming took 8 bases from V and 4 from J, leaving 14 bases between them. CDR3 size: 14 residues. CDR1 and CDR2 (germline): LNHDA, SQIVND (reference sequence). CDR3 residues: CASCRDSFTGELFF. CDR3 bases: TGTGCCAGTTGCCGGGACTCTTTCACCGGGGAGCTGTTTTTT.

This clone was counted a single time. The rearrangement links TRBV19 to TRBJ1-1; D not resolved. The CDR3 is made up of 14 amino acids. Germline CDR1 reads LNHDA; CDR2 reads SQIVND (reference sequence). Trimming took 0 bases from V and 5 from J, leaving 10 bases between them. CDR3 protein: CASSIDAYGTEAFF. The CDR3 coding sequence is TGTGCCAGTAGTATAGATGCATACGGGACTGAAGCTTTCTTT.

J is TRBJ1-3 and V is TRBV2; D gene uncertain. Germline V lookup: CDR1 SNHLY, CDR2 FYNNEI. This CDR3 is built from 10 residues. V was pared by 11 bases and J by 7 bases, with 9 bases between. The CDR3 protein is CAGAGNTIYF. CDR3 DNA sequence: TGTGCCGGAGCCGGGAACACCATATATTTT. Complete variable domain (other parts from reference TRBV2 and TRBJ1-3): EPEVTQTPSHQVTQMGQEVILRCVPISNHLYFYWYRQILGQKVEFLVSFYNNEISEKSEIFDDQFSVERPDGSNFTLKIRSTKLEDSAMYFCAGAGNTIYFGEGSWLTVV.

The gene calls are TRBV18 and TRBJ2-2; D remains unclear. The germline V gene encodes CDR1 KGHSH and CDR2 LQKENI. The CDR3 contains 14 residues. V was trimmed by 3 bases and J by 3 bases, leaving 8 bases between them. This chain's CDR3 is CASSPPVHTGELFF. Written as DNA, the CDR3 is TGTGCCAGCTCACCTCCAGTTCACACCGGGGAGCTGTTTTTT. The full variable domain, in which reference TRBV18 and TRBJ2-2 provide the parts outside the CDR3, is NAGVMQNPRHLVRRRGQEARLRCSPMKGHSHVYWYRQLPEEGLKFMVYLQKENIIDESGMPKERFSAEFPKEGPSILRIQQVVRGDSAAYFCASSPPVHTGELFFGEGSRLTVL.

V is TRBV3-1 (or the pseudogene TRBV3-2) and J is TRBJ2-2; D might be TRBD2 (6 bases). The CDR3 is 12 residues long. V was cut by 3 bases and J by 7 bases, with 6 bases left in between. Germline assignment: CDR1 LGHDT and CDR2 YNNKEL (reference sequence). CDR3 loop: CASSQGGGELFF. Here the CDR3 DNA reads TGTGCCAGCAGCCAGGGGGGCGGGGAGCTGTTTTTT.

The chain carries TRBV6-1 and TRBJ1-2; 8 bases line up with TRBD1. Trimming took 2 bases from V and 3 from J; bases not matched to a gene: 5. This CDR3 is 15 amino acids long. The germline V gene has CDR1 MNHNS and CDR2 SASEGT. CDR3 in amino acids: CASSESYRGDYGYTF. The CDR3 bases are TGTGCCAGCAGTGAAAGTTACAGGGGGGACTATGGCTACACCTTC.

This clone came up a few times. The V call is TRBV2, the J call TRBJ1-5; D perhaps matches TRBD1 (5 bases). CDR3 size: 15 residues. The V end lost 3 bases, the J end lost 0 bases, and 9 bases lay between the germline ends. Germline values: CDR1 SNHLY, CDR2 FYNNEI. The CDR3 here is CASSEGQISNQPQHF. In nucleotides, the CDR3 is TGTGCCAGCAGTGAGGGGCAGATTAGCAATCAGCCCCAGCATTTT.

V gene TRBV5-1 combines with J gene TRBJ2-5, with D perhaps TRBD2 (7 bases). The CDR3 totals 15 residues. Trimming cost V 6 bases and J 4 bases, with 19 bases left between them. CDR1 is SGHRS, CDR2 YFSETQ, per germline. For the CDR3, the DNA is TGCGCCAGCACCCCGGGGGGCCCCCGCGGAGAGACCCAGTACTTC. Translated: CASTPGGPRGETQYF.

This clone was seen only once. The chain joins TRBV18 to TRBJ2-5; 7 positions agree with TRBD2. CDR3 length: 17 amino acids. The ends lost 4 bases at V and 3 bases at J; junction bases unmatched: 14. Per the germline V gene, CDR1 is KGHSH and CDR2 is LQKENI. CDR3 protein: CASSLGPPAGVEETQYF. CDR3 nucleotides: TGTGCCAGCTCACTCGGGCCCCCGGCGGGGGTTGAAGAGACCCAGTACTTC.

In DNA form, the CDR3 reads TGTGCCAGCAGTCGTCGACTCCAAGGCCACACCTTC. It yields the protein CASSRRLQGHTF. The chain recombines TRBV12-3 or TRBV12-4 with TRBJ1-2; D not resolved. Trimming pared 5 bases from V and 12 bases from J, leaving 16 bases between. The CDR3 has 12 amino acids.

This chain's CDR3 is CASSLTTTNTGELFF. The CDR3, as DNA: TGTGCCAGCAGCCTTACCACAACGAACACCGGGGAGCTGTTTTTT. V is TRBV16 and J is TRBJ2-2; D gene uncertain. CDR1 and CDR2 (germline): KGHSY, FQNENV. CDR3 length equals 15 residues. Trimming left V 4 bases short and J 0 bases short, with 9 bases between.

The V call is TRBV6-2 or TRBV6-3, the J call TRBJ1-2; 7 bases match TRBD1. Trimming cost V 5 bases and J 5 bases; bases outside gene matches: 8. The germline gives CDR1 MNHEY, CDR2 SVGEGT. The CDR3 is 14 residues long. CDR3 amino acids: CASSEGTDVYGYTF. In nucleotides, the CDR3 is TGTGCCAGCAGTGAGGGGACAGACGTTTATGGCTACACCTTC.

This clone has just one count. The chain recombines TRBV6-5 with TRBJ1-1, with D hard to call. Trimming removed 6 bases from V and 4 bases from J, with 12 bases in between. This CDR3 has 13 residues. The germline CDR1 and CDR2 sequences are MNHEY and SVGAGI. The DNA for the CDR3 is TGTGCCAGCAGGACACCCAGCATCACTGAAGCTTTCTTT. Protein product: CASRTPSITEAFF.

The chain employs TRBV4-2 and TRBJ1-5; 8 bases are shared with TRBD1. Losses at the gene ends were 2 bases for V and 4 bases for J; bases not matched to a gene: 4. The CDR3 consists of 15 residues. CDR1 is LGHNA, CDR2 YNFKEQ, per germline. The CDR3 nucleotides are TGTGCCAGCAGCCAATTCAGGGACAGGAATCAGCCCCAGCATTTT. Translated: CASSQFRDRNQPQHF.

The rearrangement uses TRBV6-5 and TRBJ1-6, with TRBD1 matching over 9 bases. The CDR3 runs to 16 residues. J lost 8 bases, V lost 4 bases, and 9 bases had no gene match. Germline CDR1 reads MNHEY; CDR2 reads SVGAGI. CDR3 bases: TGTGCCAGCAGTTCAACCGGACAGGGGATCTATTCACCCCTCCACTTT. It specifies CASSSTGQGIYSPLHF.

In DNA form, the CDR3 reads TGTGCCAGCAGCCAAGGAGGCAGGGACCAAGAGACCCAGTACTTC. This codes for CASSQGGRDQETQYF. This chain uses TRBV3-1 (or the pseudogene TRBV3-2) with TRBJ2-5, with a tentative D call TRBD1 (5 bases). Trimming stripped 1 base from V and 0 bases from J, with 9 bases between. The CDR3 totals 15 residues. CDR1 and CDR2 from the germline V gene are LGHDT and YNNKEL (reference sequence).

As DNA, the CDR3 is TGTGCCAGCAGCTTAGAATGGGTCGGGACCGGGGAGCTGTTTTTT. Translating gives CASSLEWVGTGELFF. The chain couples TRBV7-6 to TRBJ2-2, with D unclear. This CDR3 has 15 residues. V shed 1 base and J shed 5 bases, with 11 bases lying between them. Per the germline V gene, CDR1 is SGHVS and CDR2 is FNYEAQ.